This TCR beta chain was obtained from a study of CD8+CD57+ T cells in acquired aplastic anemia. Study background: On average, sorted CD4+ and CD8+ cells gave approximately 3.5 ug of DNA. Researchers reported that healthy donors averaged approximately 10 million reads for CD4+ cells. Study-wide results and limits: With respect to CD8+ Simpson's diversity, patients and controls did not differ significantly.

Genomic DNA, the template, was used for profiling of the TCR beta VDJ and CDR3. One entry per CDR3 protein, called by TCRdb with MiXCR from the reads. Here the sample spans some 120,000 distinct CDR3 sequences, 48% being singletons. The CDR3 length is 12 residues. Germline V CDR1 and CDR2: KGHDR, SFDVKD. The V gene lost 2 bases and the J gene lost 0 bases, with 1 base spanning the gap. Concerning this clonotype: Its antigen remains unknown.

The chain recombines TRBV24-1 with TRBJ2-7; D call uncertain. The sequenced sample was sorted CD4+, CD8+, or CD8+CD57+ T cells (not recorded which) from PBMCs. This clonotype was sampled from a human donor in good health, serving as a control. The CDR3 DNA is TGTGCCACCAGTGATTCCTCCTACGAGCAGTACTTC. Translating gives CATSDSSYEQYF.